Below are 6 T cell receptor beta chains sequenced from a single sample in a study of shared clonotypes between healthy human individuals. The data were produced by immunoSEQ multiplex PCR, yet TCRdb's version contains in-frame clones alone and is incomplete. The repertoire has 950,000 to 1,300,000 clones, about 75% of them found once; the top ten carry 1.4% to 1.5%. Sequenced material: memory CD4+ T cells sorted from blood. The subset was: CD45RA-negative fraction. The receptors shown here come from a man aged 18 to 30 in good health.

CDR3 DNA: TGTGCCAGCGGCCGCTACCGCACAGATACGCAGTATTTT. The encoded protein is CASGRYRTDTQYF. The V call is TRBV2, the J call TRBJ2-3; D remains ambiguous. The V end was cut by 8 bases, the J end by 1 base, with 10 bases between. CDR1 and CDR2 from the germline V gene are SNHLY and FYNNEI. The CDR3 has 13 amino acids.

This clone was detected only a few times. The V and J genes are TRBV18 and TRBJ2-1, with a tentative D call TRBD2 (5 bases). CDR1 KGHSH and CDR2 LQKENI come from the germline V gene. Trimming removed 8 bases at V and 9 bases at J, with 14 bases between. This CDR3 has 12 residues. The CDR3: CASQNVRVEQFF. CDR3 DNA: TGTGCCAGCCAGAATGTGCGGGTTGAGCAGTTCTTC.

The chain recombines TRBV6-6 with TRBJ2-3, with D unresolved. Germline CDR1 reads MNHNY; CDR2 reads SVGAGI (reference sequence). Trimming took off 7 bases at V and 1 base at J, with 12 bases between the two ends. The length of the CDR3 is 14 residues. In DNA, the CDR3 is TGTGCCAGCACCCCATACCTGGGCACAGATACGCAGTATTTT. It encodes CASTPYLGTDTQYF.

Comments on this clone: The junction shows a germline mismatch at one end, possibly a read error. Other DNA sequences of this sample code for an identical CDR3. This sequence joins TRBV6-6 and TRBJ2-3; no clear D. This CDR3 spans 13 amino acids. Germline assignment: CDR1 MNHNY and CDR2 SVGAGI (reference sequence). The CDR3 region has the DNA TGTGCCAGCAGTTATCCCGGCACGGATACGCAGTATTTT. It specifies CASSYPGTDTQYF.

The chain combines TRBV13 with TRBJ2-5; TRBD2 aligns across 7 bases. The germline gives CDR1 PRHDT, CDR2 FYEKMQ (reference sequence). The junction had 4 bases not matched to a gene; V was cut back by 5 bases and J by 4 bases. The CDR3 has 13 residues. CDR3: CASSPTSTETQYF. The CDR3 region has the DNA TGTGCCAGCAGCCCGACTAGCACAGAGACCCAGTACTTC. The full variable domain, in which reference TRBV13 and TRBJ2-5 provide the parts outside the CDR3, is AAGVIQSPRHLIKEKRETATLKCYPIPRHDTVYWYQQGPGQDPQFLISFYEKMQSDKGSIPDRFSAQQFSDYHSELNMSSLELGDSALYFCASSPTSTETQYFGPGTRLLVL.

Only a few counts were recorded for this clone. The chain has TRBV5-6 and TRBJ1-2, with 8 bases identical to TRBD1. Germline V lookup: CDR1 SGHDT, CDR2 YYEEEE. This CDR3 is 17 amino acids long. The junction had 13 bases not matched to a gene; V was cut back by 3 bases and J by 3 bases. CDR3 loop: CASSYAPGQGWDYGYTF. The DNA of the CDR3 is TGTGCCAGCAGCTACGCCCCTGGACAGGGATGGGACTATGGCTACACCTTC.